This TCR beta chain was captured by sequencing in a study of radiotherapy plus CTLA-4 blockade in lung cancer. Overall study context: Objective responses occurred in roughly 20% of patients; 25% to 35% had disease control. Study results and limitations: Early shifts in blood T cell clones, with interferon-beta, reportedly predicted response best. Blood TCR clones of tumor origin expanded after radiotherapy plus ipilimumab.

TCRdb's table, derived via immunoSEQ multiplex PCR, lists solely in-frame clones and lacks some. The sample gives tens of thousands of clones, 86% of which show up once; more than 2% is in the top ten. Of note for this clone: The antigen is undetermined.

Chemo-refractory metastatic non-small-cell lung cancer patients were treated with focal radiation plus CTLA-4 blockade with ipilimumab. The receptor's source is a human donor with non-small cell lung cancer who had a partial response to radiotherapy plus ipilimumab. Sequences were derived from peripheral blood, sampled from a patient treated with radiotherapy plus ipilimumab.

The CDR3 spells CASMPRGVVGEQYF. The CDR3 DNA is TGTGCCAGTATGCCCCGGGGAGTGGTAGGCGAGCAGTACTTC. The genes are TRBV2 and TRBJ2-7; D is possibly TRBD2 (5 bases). Trimming shortened V by 9 bases and J by 6 bases, and 21 bases separated the two germline ends. The CDR3 has 14 amino acids. In germline, CDR1 is SNHLY, CDR2 FYNNEI.